These T cell receptor beta chains were read from a single sample in a study of blood T cells in healthy people across ages. TCRdb re-derived calls from the 5' RACE reads in MiXCR, one entry per CDR3 protein. The sample comprises over 600,000 distinct CDR3 sequences, around 21% of which are singletons, and about 3.6% rests with the top ten. The sample consisted of blood. Source of these receptors: a man aged 65-85 years in good health. Both conserved end residues are part of each CDR3. D genes are given only for firm matches. Size is stated for part of the rows, as once, few or many counts, or as a class when the clone is expanded.

length	V	J	D	size	DNA	CDR3
15	TRBV6-2/TRBV6-3	TRBJ2-7	TRBD2	few	TGTGCCAGCAGTCGGAGCGGGATTTGGCCTCCCGAGCAGTACTTC	CASSRSGIWPPEQYF
15	TRBV20-1	TRBJ2-5	TRBD2	NA	TGCAGTGCCATGACTAGCGGGAGGGCAGGAGAGACCCAGTACTTC	CSAMTSGRAGETQYF
14	TRBV10-3	TRBJ2-2	NA	NA	TGTGCCATCAGTGAGTCGAGGGCCACCGGGGAGCTGTTTTTT	CAISESRATGELFF
13	TRBV6-6	TRBJ1-1	TRBD1	NA	TGTGCCAGCAGCCCTCGACAGGGAGCTGAAGCTTTCTTT	CASSPRQGAEAFF
13	TRBV2	TRBJ2-5	NA	few	TGTGCCAGCAGTGAAACAGGGTCCCGGACCCAGTACTTC	CASSETGSRTQYF
14	TRBV4-1	TRBJ2-1	TRBD1	NA	TGCGCCAGCAGCCGATACAGGGGGGACAATGAGCAGTTCTTC	CASSRYRGDNEQFF
15	TRBV29-1	TRBJ2-6	TRBD2	NA	TGCAGCGTTAGGACTAGCACCTCTGGGGCCAACGTCCTGACTTTC	CSVRTSTSGANVLTF
15	TRBV28	TRBJ1-2	NA	many	TGTGCCAGCAGTTCACCGAGGACGGTTAACTATGGCTACACCTTC	CASSSPRTVNYGYTF
15	TRBV5-1	TRBJ2-1	TRBD2	few	TGCGCCAGCAGCGGCGCTAGCGGTTCCTACAATGAGCAGTTCTTC	CASSGASGSYNEQFF
14	TRBV20-1	TRBJ2-1	TRBD2	NA	TGCAGTGCTAGCCCGGTCGCGGGGGATGATGAGCAGTTCTTC	CSASPVAGDDEQFF
14	TRBV6-2/TRBV6-3	TRBJ2-7	NA	few	TGTGCCAGCAGTATAACCACAGGTGTCGGAAAGCAGTACTTC	CASSITTGVGKQYF
13	TRBV7-7	TRBJ2-5	TRBD1	many	TGTGCTAGCAGCTCGGGACAGGCGGAGACCCAGTACTTC	CASSSGQAETQYF
12	TRBV20-1	TRBJ2-4	TRBD1	NA	TGCAGTGCTTCGAGACAGGGGAACATTCAGTACTTC	CSASRQGNIQYF
15	TRBV2	TRBJ2-1	TRBD2	few	TGTGCCAGCAACCCGACTAGCGGGAATTACAATGAGCAGTTCTTC	CASNPTSGNYNEQFF
14	TRBV28	TRBJ2-7	NA	NA	TGTGCCAGCATCAGCCCCGGGAGCCCCTACGAGCAGTACTTC	CASISPGSPYEQYF
14	TRBV19	TRBJ2-1	TRBD2	NA	TGTGCCAGTAGTACGAGGACTAGCCCCCGTGAGCAGTTCTTC	CASSTRTSPREQFF
11	TRBV20-1	TRBJ2-5	NA	many	TGCAGTGCTAGAGAAGGATGGGAGCAGTACTTC	CSAREGWEQYF
15	TRBV4-3	TRBJ2-7	TRBD1	many	TGCGCCAGCAGCCAAGCGACAGGGGGCTCCTACGAGCAGTACTTC	CASSQATGGSYEQYF
16	TRBV4-1	TRBJ2-4	NA	NA	TGCGCCAGCAGCCCCACTGGCGCTCCAGCCAAAAACATTCAGTACTTC	CASSPTGAPAKNIQYF
15	TRBV10-3	TRBJ2-1	TRBD1	NA	TGTGCCATCAGGGGTTGGGACAGGGCCTACAATGAGCAGTTCTTC	CAIRGWDRAYNEQFF